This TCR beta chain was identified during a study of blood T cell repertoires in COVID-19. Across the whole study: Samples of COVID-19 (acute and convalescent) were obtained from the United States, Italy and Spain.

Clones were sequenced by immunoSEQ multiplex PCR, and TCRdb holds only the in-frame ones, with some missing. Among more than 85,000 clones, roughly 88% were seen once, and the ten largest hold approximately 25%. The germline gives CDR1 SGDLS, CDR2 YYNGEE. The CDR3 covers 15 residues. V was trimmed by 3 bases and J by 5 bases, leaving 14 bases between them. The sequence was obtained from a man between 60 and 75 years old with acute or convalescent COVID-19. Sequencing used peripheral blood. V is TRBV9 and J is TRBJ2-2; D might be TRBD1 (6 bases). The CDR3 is CASSGQVVRTGELFF. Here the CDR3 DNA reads TGTGCCAGCAGCGGACAGGTAGTTCGTACCGGGGAGCTGTTTTTT.